The clone carrying this TCR beta chain has only one observation. Its specificity is not known. Germline and junction disagree at one end, which may indicate a read error. This specimen belongs to a study of T cell repertoires in cytomegalovirus infection. Findings and caveats of the study: Ex vivo responses were dominated by HLA-C-restricted CMV-specific TCR beta clonotypes.

Via MiXCR, TCRdb re-called the reads, giving one row per CDR3 protein. This table holds hundreds of thousands of distinct CDR3 sequences, around a third found once. This specimen was cultured PBMCs, taken from culture after CMV antigen stimulation. This sequence originates from a human donor in good health (CMV status not recorded). Some clones in this sample may be carry-over from other donors' samples.

The chain's CDR3 is CSARDPSGGGETQYF. CDR3 bases: TGCAGCGCTAGAGACCCCAGCGGGGGGGGGGAGACCCAGTACTTC. The genes are TRBV20-1 and TRBJ2-5; 10 nucleotides align to TRBD2. This CDR3 has 15 amino acids. Germline V CDR1 and CDR2: DFQATT, SNEGSKA (reference sequence).